Here is one T cell receptor (beta chain) with its context. The CDR3 contains 15 residues. The V and J ends lost 3 bases and 6 bases respectively, with 16 bases between them. CDR1 and CDR2 from the germline V gene are SGHRS and YFSETQ. As handled by the study authors: Using reference gene primer amplification, nucleated cell counts were estimated. Clones were sequenced by immunoSEQ multiplex PCR, and TCRdb holds only the in-frame ones, with some missing. V, J and clone size reflect that table, while D and trimming were determined from the DNA. The sample contains roughly 130,000 clones, over 75% of which appear only once. This specimen comes from a study of blood T cell repertoires in COVID-19. As for the study in general: Both acute and convalescent COVID-19 samples were obtained from the United States, Italy and Spain. From T cells, B-cell-depleted T cells, or PBMCs came the material, which was cDNA or gDNA.

The chain combines TRBV5-1 with TRBJ2-1, with D maybe TRBD2 (6 bases). The sequence came from a man aged 55 to 70 with active or convalescent COVID-19. The sequenced sample consisted of peripheral blood. Written as DNA, the CDR3 is TGCGCCAGCAGCTCGCGTGCCGGGAGTGGCAATGAGCAGTTCTTC. Amino acids: CASSSRAGSGNEQFF.